Presented here are 27 T cell receptor beta chains from one specimen sequenced in a study of cytomegalovirus exposure and HLA in healthy donors. A multiplex PCR was run with 60 Vbeta primers and 13 Jbeta primers. Profiling relied on immunoSEQ multiplex PCR, and the TCRdb table lists in-frame clones only, not all of them. The sample holds some 170,000 clones; roughly three quarters are singletons and the top ten take approximately 8.7%. Source material: PBMCs. These receptors originate from a man younger than 35 in good health and CMV-seropositive.

The chain employs TRBV5-1 and TRBJ2-1; D might be TRBD2 (6 bases). The germline gives CDR1 SGHRS, CDR2 YFSETQ. There are 15 residues in the CDR3. V was clipped by 0 bases and J by 2 bases, with 9 bases between them. As DNA, the CDR3 is TGCGCCAGCAGCTTGGGGGGGGTTGCCTACAATGAGCAGTTCTTC. The encoded protein is CASSLGGVAYNEQFF.

This clone was seen once. The J gene is TRBJ2-3, the V gene TRBV5-4; 9 bases are a match to TRBD2. CDR3 length: 14 amino acids. Looked up from germline, CDR1 is SGHNT and CDR2 is YYREEE (reference sequence). Germline trimming cut 7 bases from V and 8 bases from J; bases unmatched to any gene: 11. The CDR3 bases are TGTGCCAGCGGCCTTAGGACTAGCGAGGGTACGCAGTATTTT. Amino acid sequence: CASGLRTSEGTQYF. The entire variable domain, with the rest obtained from reference TRBV5-4 and TRBJ2-3, is as follows: ETGVTQSPTHLIKTRGQQVTLRCSSQSGHNTVSWYQQALGQGPQFIFQYYREEENGRGNFPPRFSGLQFPNYSSELNVNALELDDSALYLCASGLRTSEGTQYFGPGTRLTVL.

As DNA, the CDR3 is TGCGCCAGCAGCCCCGCTCCGGGACTAGCGGGAGGATTGGGGTCCTACAATGAGCAGTTCTTC. It encodes CASSPAPGLAGGLGSYNEQFF. The chain is built from TRBV4-1 and TRBJ2-1, with 15 bases matching TRBD2. The CDR3 extends over 21 amino acids. The germline gives CDR1 MGHRA, CDR2 YSYEKL. J was trimmed by 1 base and V by 4 bases; bases with no gene match: 14.

This rearrangement joins TRBV29-1 to TRBJ1-2, with 7 bases fitting TRBD1. This CDR3 is built from 18 residues. Trimming took 2 bases from V and 3 from J; bases not matched to a gene: 18. Germline-derived CDR1 and CDR2 are SQVTM and ANQGSEA. The CDR3 DNA is TGCAGCGTTGAACGGCTTAGGGGGCGCTTCGGCGATGACTATGGCTACACCTTC. Encoded protein: CSVERLRGRFGDDYGYTF.

The chain links TRBV4-1 to TRBJ2-7, with 12 bases fitting TRBD2. The CDR3 extends over 16 amino acids. Germline CDR1 is MGHRA and CDR2 is YSYEKL. After removal of 4 bases from V and 5 bases from J, the junction contained 9 bases not matched to a gene. This CDR3 is CASSPYPSGRADEQYF. CDR3 nucleotide sequence: TGCGCCAGCAGCCCCTATCCTAGCGGGAGGGCCGACGAGCAGTACTTC.

This clone was detected only once. The rearrangement joins TRBV7-2 to TRBJ2-1, with 7 bases matching TRBD1. Germline CDR1 reads SGHTA; CDR2 reads FQGNSA. The ends lost 5 bases at V and 3 bases at J; junction bases unmatched: 7. The CDR3 is 15 amino acids. The CDR3 coding sequence is TGTGCCAGCAGCATAACAGGGGAGAACTACAATGAGCAGTTCTTC. Its translation: CASSITGENYNEQFF.

This chain uses TRBV11-1 with TRBJ1-1; tentatively, D is TRBD1 (6 bases). CDR1 and CDR2 (germline): SGHAT, FQDESV (reference sequence). V lost 4 bases, J lost 1 base, and 7 bases lay in between. CDR3 length: 13 amino acids. The CDR3 sequence: CASSSQGNTEAFF. CDR3 in DNA: TGTGCCAGCAGCTCACAGGGGAACACTGAAGCTTTCTTT.

The chain is built from TRBV19 and TRBJ1-3; D might be TRBD1 (6 bases). Germline V CDR1 and CDR2: LNHDA, SQIVND (reference sequence). The CDR3 loop spans 17 amino acids. The V gene lost 3 bases and the J gene lost 0 bases, with 15 bases spanning the gap. As DNA, the CDR3 is TGTGCCAGTAGTATCGGGTCAGGGGCCCACTCTGGAAACACCATATATTTT. It translates to CASSIGSGAHSGNTIYF.

The V gene is TRBV10-3, the J gene TRBJ2-7, with TRBD1 identical over 7 bases. V gave up 3 bases and J gave up 5 bases; unmatched junction bases: 7. This CDR3 has 14 amino acids. Germline CDR1 is ENHRY and CDR2 is SYGVKD. The CDR3 DNA sequence: TGTGCCATCAGTGACAACAGGGGTGGTGACGAGCAGTACTTC. The encoded protein is CAISDNRGGDEQYF.

The V and J genes are TRBV7-9 and TRBJ1-6; D not resolved. V was clipped by 5 bases and J by 6 bases, with 8 bases between them. Germline loops: CDR1 SEHNR, CDR2 FQNEAQ (reference sequence). This CDR3 comprises 13 residues. The CDR3 DNA follows: TGTGCCAGCAGCACACGACTTAATTCACCCCTCCACTTT. It is translated as CASSTRLNSPLHF.

The chain is built from TRBV27 and TRBJ2-3, with TRBD1 matching over 8 bases. The CDR3 is 17 amino acids. The V and J ends lost 4 bases and 1 base, in that order; junction bases with no gene match: 10. Per the germline V gene, CDR1 is MNHEY and CDR2 is SMNVEV (reference sequence). Here the CDR3 reads CASSYHPPGQGTDTQYF. The CDR3 DNA is TGTGCCAGCAGTTACCACCCTCCGGGACAGGGCACAGATACGCAGTATTTT.

The chain links TRBV4-1 to TRBJ2-6; possibly TRBD2 for D (5 bases). The germline V gene has CDR1 MGHRA and CDR2 YSYEKL. Trimming stripped 1 base from V and 0 bases from J, with 10 bases between. This CDR3 has 17 amino acids. CDR3 nucleotides: TGCGCCAGCAGCCAAGGGACTTGGAGCTCTGGGGCCAACGTCCTGACTTTC. This codes for CASSQGTWSSGANVLTF.

V and J are TRBV2 and TRBJ1-5; no firm D call. CDR1 and CDR2 (germline): SNHLY, FYNNEI. This CDR3 contains 14 residues. V was clipped by 4 bases and J by 6 bases, with 13 bases between them. The CDR3 DNA reads TGTGCCAGCAGTGGCGGGAGGGTCTCTCAGCCCCAGCATTTT. This gives the protein CASSGGRVSQPQHF.

V and J are TRBV2 and TRBJ1-5, with unresolved D. Looked up from germline, CDR1 is SNHLY and CDR2 is FYNNEI. This CDR3 contains 14 residues. Trimming pared 7 bases from V and 2 bases from J, leaving 12 bases between. The CDR3 here is CASTTQSGNQPQHF. The CDR3 nucleotides are TGTGCCAGCACCACACAATCTGGCAATCAGCCCCAGCATTTT.

The rearrangement joins TRBV5-4 to TRBJ1-6; D gene uncertain. CDR1 is SGHNT, CDR2 YYREEE, per germline (reference sequence). V was trimmed by 0 bases and J by 7 bases, leaving 8 bases between them. This CDR3 is 14 amino acids long. The chain's CDR3 is CASSLAGYNSPLHF. DNA for the CDR3: TGTGCCAGCAGCTTGGCGGGGTACAATTCACCCCTCCACTTT.

This clone was picked up one time. The chain recombines TRBV19 with TRBJ2-1, with TRBD2 identical over 11 bases. Germline values: CDR1 LNHDA, CDR2 SQIVND (reference sequence). The CDR3 length is 17 residues. The V and J ends lost 4 bases and 4 bases, in that order; junction bases with no gene match: 9. CDR3: CASSTKTSGMRYNEQFF. CDR3 sequence (DNA): TGTGCCAGTAGTACCAAGACTAGCGGGATGCGGTACAATGAGCAGTTCTTC.

The CDR3 loop is CASSRGLIATGTDTQYF. The CDR3 DNA follows: TGTGCCAGCAGCCGGGGACTCATAGCAACGGGCACAGATACGCAGTATTTT. V usage is TRBV13 and J usage is TRBJ2-3; maybe TRBD2 (6 bases). V was cut by 5 bases and J by 1 base, with 19 bases left in between. Germline loops: CDR1 PRHDT, CDR2 FYEKMQ (reference sequence). CDR3 length: 17 residues.

This clone has just one count. The V call is TRBV7-9, the J call TRBJ2-5; 7 nucleotides line up with TRBD2. CDR1 and CDR2 (germline): SEHNR, FQNEAQ (reference sequence). This CDR3 has 15 residues. The V segment lost 5 bases and the J segment 3 bases; nucleotides outside the gene matches: 9. In DNA form, the CDR3 reads TGTGCCAGCAGCGAGACTCCTGGGGGGGAAGAGACCCAGTACTTC. Its protein product is CASSETPGGEETQYF. Looking up the rest from reference TRBV7-9 and TRBJ2-5 gives the full variable domain: DTGVSQNPRHKITKRGQNVTFRCDPISEHNRLYWYRQTLGQGPEFLTYFQNEAQLEKSRLLSDRFSAERPKGSFSTLEIQRTEQGDSAMYLCASSETPGGEETQYFGPGTRLLVL.

The V call is TRBV29-1, the J call TRBJ1-4; D is perhaps TRBD1 (6 bases). The CDR3 covers 13 residues. Per the germline V gene, CDR1 is SQVTM and CDR2 is ANQGSEA. V gave up 0 bases and J gave up 8 bases, with 10 bases separating them. CDR3 in DNA: TGCAGCGTTGAAGATCGAGACAGGGAAAAACTGTTTTTT. Its protein is CSVEDRDREKLFF.

This chain uses TRBV4-3 with TRBJ2-7, with 9 nucleotides matching TRBD1. Germline-derived CDR1 and CDR2 are LGHNA and YSLEER. With 9 bases clipped from V and 3 bases from J, the junction kept 9 bases outside the gene matches. The CDR3 is 14 residues long. The CDR3 DNA follows: TGCGCCAGTTCCTCCGGGACAGGGTTCTACGAGCAGTACTTC. Protein sequence: CASSSGTGFYEQYF.

The CDR3 DNA follows: TGTGCCAGCAGCCGGAGGGGAACTAATGAAAAACTGTTTTTT. It is translated as CASSRRGTNEKLFF. This chain connects TRBV14 to TRBJ1-4; D is perhaps TRBD1 (5 bases). The CDR3 loop spans 14 amino acids. Germline CDR1 reads SGHDN; CDR2 reads FVKESK. V was clipped by 4 bases and J by 1 base, with 7 bases between them.

The CDR3 DNA is TGTGCCATCAGTGAGTCGAGGGACAGCTATGGCTACACCTTC. This translates into CAISESRDSYGYTF. The chain combines TRBV10-3 with TRBJ1-2; 7 bases line up with TRBD1. The germline V gene encodes CDR1 ENHRY and CDR2 SYGVKD. V shed 0 bases, J shed 4 bases, and the junction held 2 bases outside the gene matches. This CDR3 is built from 14 residues.

Here the CDR3 reads CASSPLAGGLPDTQYF. As DNA, the CDR3 is TGTGCCAGCAGCCCCCTAGCGGGGGGGCTCCCAGATACGCAGTATTTT. This rearrangement joins TRBV11-2 to TRBJ2-3, with TRBD2 identical over 12 bases. The CDR3 covers 16 residues. J lost 4 bases, V lost 5 bases, and 7 bases had no gene match. Germline CDR1 reads SGHAT; CDR2 reads FQNNGV. Drawing the rest from reference TRBV11-2 and TRBJ2-3, the complete variable domain is EAGVAQSPRYKIIEKRQSVAFWCNPISGHATLYWYQQILGQGPKLLIQFQNNGVVDDSQLPKDRFSAERLKGVDSTLKIQPAKLEDSAVYLCASSPLAGGLPDTQYFGPGTRLTVL.

This clone was observed a single time. J is TRBJ2-7 and V is TRBV27, with D possibly TRBD1 on 5 matching bases. This CDR3 comprises 14 residues. Per the germline V gene, CDR1 is MNHEY and CDR2 is SMNVEV (reference sequence). The V end was cut by 3 bases, the J end by 0 bases, with 9 bases between. This CDR3 reads CASSLAGNSYEQYF. The CDR3 nucleotides read TGTGCCAGCAGTTTGGCAGGGAACTCCTACGAGCAGTACTTC.

The V call is TRBV5-1, the J call TRBJ2-7, with 7 bases that match TRBD1. Germline V gene data show CDR1 as SGHRS and CDR2 as YFSETQ. V was clipped by 5 bases and J by 0 bases; unmatched bases: 5. This CDR3 comprises 14 residues. CDR3 loop: CASREQGDSYEQYF. The CDR3, as DNA: TGCGCCAGCAGAGAGCAGGGGGACTCCTACGAGCAGTACTTC.

In nucleotides, the CDR3 is TGTGCCAGCAGCTCCTGGACTAGCGGGTTGTCTGGGGCCAACGTCCTGACTTTC. Translated: CASSSWTSGLSGANVLTF. This chain joins TRBV7-9 and TRBJ2-6; the match to TRBD2 covers 11 bases. The V segment lost 4 bases and the J segment 1 base; nucleotides outside the gene matches: 6. Germline V gene lookup returns CDR1 SEHNR and CDR2 FQNEAQ (reference sequence). The CDR3 runs 18 residues.

The CDR3 DNA is TGTGCCAGCAGTTTAGGGGGCATCTATGGCTACACCTTC. Encoded protein: CASSLGGIYGYTF. This chain joins TRBV27 and TRBJ1-2, with D possibly matching TRBD1 (6 bases). V lost 2 bases and J 4 bases, leaving 8 bases between the germline ends. Germline V lookup: CDR1 MNHEY, CDR2 SMNVEV (reference sequence). The CDR3 totals 13 residues.